The 31 T cell receptor beta chains presented below share a single source sample, sequenced in a study of blood T cell repertoires in COVID-19. The method was immunoSEQ multiplex PCR; TCRdb's version includes in-frame clones alone and lacks a portion of them. The data contain 200,000 or so clones, around 86% of them seen just once; the ten biggest clones take up over 2.5%. The sequenced material came from peripheral blood. All receptors come from a man aged 55 to 69 with acute or convalescent COVID-19.

V gene TRBV2 combines with J gene TRBJ2-2; D gene ambiguous. This CDR3 is built from 15 residues. Trimming removed 2 bases at V and 2 bases at J, with 9 bases between. CDR1 SNHLY and CDR2 FYNNEI come from the germline V gene. CDR3 in DNA: TGTGCCAGCAGTGAAATTCCCCAAAACACCGGGGAGCTGTTTTTT. Translated, it gives CASSEIPQNTGELFF.

The chain carries TRBV11-2 and TRBJ1-1; TRBD1 matches 8 bases. Trimming at V came to 5 bases and at J to 1 base, leaving 6 bases not matched to a gene. This CDR3 has 15 residues. Germline assignment: CDR1 SGHAT and CDR2 FQNNGV. The CDR3 reads CASSTRTGRNTEAFF. The CDR3 coding sequence is TGTGCCAGCAGCACACGGACAGGGAGGAACACTGAAGCTTTCTTT.

V gene TRBV7-8 combines with J gene TRBJ2-3; TRBD2 is a possible D gene (6 bases). The CDR3 length is 14 residues. In germline, CDR1 is SGHVS, CDR2 FQNEAQ. Trimming removed 1 base at V and 2 bases at J, with 7 bases between. The DNA for the CDR3 is TGTGCCAGCAGCTTAGGCGGGGTCACAGATACGCAGTATTTT. Protein sequence: CASSLGGVTDTQYF.

This clone is a singleton in its sample. The CDR3 DNA reads as TGTGCCAGCAGTCTCCGTAGCGCACAGGGGGCCTACGAGCAGTACTTC. Translation gives CASSLRSAQGAYEQYF. The chain carries TRBV27 and TRBJ2-7, with 8 bases lining up with TRBD1. This CDR3 is built from 16 residues. The germline V gene encodes CDR1 MNHEY and CDR2 SMNVEV (reference sequence). J lost 2 bases, V lost 5 bases, and 11 bases had no gene match.

The J gene is TRBJ1-5, the V gene TRBV28; D not resolved. V was shortened by 2 bases and J by 2 bases, with 16 bases between the two germline ends. The germline CDR1 and CDR2 sequences are MDHEN and SYDVKM. The CDR3 has 17 residues. CDR3 sequence: CASSLNPVGGRNQPQHF. In DNA form, the CDR3 reads TGTGCCAGCAGTTTAAACCCCGTAGGAGGGCGCAATCAGCCCCAGCATTTT.

The CDR3 sequence: CASRSNPGHKYF. CDR3 nucleotide sequence: TGTGCCAGCAGATCCAACCCGGGACATAAGTACTTC. The chain links TRBV7-9 to TRBJ2-5, with TRBD1 as a possible D gene (6 bases). The germline V and J ends were trimmed by 6 bases and 12 bases, with 17 bases remaining between them. This CDR3 region has 12 residues. The germline V gene has CDR1 SEHNR and CDR2 FQNEAQ (reference sequence).

The genes are TRBV9 and TRBJ1-6; TRBD1 matches at 8 bases. This CDR3 region has 20 residues. Germline V gene data show CDR1 as SGDLS and CDR2 as YYNGEE. J was trimmed by 8 bases and V by 3 bases; bases with no gene match: 22. The CDR3 spells CASSDDHDRGRKFRDSPLHF. The CDR3 DNA sequence: TGTGCCAGCAGCGACGACCACGACAGGGGCCGTAAATTCAGGGATTCACCCCTCCACTTT.

This clone showed up just once. The chain has TRBV5-1 and TRBJ1-1, with 9 bases aligning to TRBD1. The CDR3 totals 12 residues. Unmatched junction bases numbered 3, after V lost 0 bases and J lost 12 bases. CDR1 and CDR2 (germline): SGHRS, YFSETQ. CDR3 in amino acids: CASSLGQGGTFF. The CDR3 DNA follows: TGCGCCAGCAGCTTGGGACAGGGGGGAACTTTCTTT.

V gene TRBV5-1 combines with J gene TRBJ1-6; perhaps TRBD1 as D (5 bases). V lost 6 bases and J lost 9, with 16 bases in between. The germline CDR1 and CDR2 sequences are SGHRS and YFSETQ. The CDR3 covers 14 residues. The CDR3 DNA reads as TGCGCCAGCACCCCAGGGCCGACTGGTTCACCCCTCCACTTT. This translates into CASTPGPTGSPLHF.

This chain joins TRBV18 and TRBJ2-7; D is undetermined. Deletions cut 0 bases from V and 5 bases from J, with 11 bases between. Per the germline V gene, CDR1 is KGHSH and CDR2 is LQKENI. The CDR3 length is 14 residues. The CDR3 sequence: CASSPPAGPHEQYF. The CDR3 DNA reads as TGTGCCAGCTCACCACCGGCAGGTCCCCACGAGCAGTACTTC. The full variable domain, its missing parts supplied by reference TRBV18 and TRBJ2-7, is NAGVMQNPRHLVRRRGQEARLRCSPMKGHSHVYWYRQLPEEGLKFMVYLQKENIIDESGMPKERFSAEFPKEGPSILRIQQVVRGDSAAYFCASSPPAGPHEQYFGPGTRLTVT.

This clone was observed a handful of times. This chain links TRBV27 with TRBJ1-1; 7 bases map to TRBD1. The ends lost 7 bases at V and 1 base at J; junction bases unmatched: 15. CDR1 MNHEY and CDR2 SMNVEV come from the germline V gene (reference sequence). This CDR3 has 17 amino acids. The CDR3 reads CASKDHPGQSKNTEAFF. Written as DNA, the CDR3 is TGTGCCAGCAAAGATCACCCGGGACAGTCGAAGAACACTGAAGCTTTCTTT.

This chain joins TRBV5-1 and TRBJ2-3, with D uncertain. CDR1 is SGHRS, CDR2 YFSETQ, per germline. The V end lost 5 bases, the J end lost 0 bases, and 4 bases lay between the germline ends. This CDR3 region has 12 residues. The CDR3 region has the DNA TGCGCCAGCAGTACAAGCACAGATACGCAGTATTTT. Protein product: CASSTSTDTQYF.

This rearrangement joins TRBV30 to TRBJ1-3, with no clear D. V shed 0 bases and J shed 7 bases, with 7 bases lying between them. The CDR3 contains 12 residues. Germline CDR1 GTSNPN, CDR2 SVGIG (reference sequence). The CDR3 here is CAWSVPGNTIYF. In nucleotides, the CDR3 is TGTGCCTGGAGTGTACCCGGGAACACCATATATTTT.

V usage is TRBV28 and J usage is TRBJ2-7, with 7 bases lining up with TRBD1. Unmatched junction bases numbered 7, after V lost 3 bases and J lost 2 bases. This CDR3 comprises 15 residues. CDR1 and CDR2 from the germline V gene are MDHEN and SYDVKM. In nucleotides, the CDR3 is TGTGCCAGCAGTTTGAATTGGGGACAGACCTACGAGCAGTACTTC. Encoded protein: CASSLNWGQTYEQYF.

This rearrangement joins TRBV10-3 to TRBJ1-3; perhaps TRBD1 as D (5 bases). Germline V CDR1 and CDR2: ENHRY, SYGVKD. Trimming left V 6 bases short and J 4 bases short, with 16 bases between. CDR3 size: 15 residues. CDR3 coding DNA: TGTGCCATCAGCTCAACAGGCGTCGAGGGAAACACCATATATTTT. Protein product: CAISSTGVEGNTIYF.

The rearrangement links TRBV5-5 to TRBJ2-7; 13 nucleotides align to TRBD2. CDR1 is SGHKS and CDR2 is YYEKEE in the germline V gene (reference sequence). Germline trimming cut 4 bases from V and 4 bases from J; bases unmatched to any gene: 8. The CDR3 is made up of 16 amino acids. CDR3 nucleotides: TGTGCCAGCAGCGATCCCGGACTAGCGGGGGCTTACGAGCAGTACTTC. It translates to CASSDPGLAGAYEQYF.

The J gene is TRBJ1-2, the V gene TRBV6-5; 7 bases line up with TRBD1. V trimming: 2 bases; J trimming: 7 bases; junction bases outside the gene matches: 10. The CDR3 has 15 amino acids. Germline V CDR1 and CDR2: MNHEY, SVGAGI. CDR3 in amino acids: CASSYARSGTAGYTF. In DNA form, the CDR3 reads TGTGCCAGCAGTTACGCACGTTCCGGGACAGCTGGCTACACCTTC.

About this clone: The sample has other DNA sequences that encode this CDR3 too. CDR3 loop: CASSLGQGNYGYTF. The CDR3 DNA reads TGTGCCAGCAGTTTAGGACAGGGGAACTATGGCTACACCTTC. This chain links TRBV28 with TRBJ1-2; 9 bases line up with TRBD1. In germline, CDR1 is MDHEN, CDR2 SYDVKM. With 2 bases clipped from V and 2 bases from J, the junction kept 0 bases outside the gene matches. The CDR3 has 14 residues.

This clone was seen once. V and J are TRBV19 and TRBJ1-1; 9 positions agree with TRBD1. The CDR3 has 14 amino acids. Germline V gene lookup returns CDR1 LNHDA and CDR2 SQIVND (reference sequence). J was trimmed by 7 bases and V by 4 bases; bases with no gene match: 7. CDR3 loop: CASSNRGLMGEAFF. Written as DNA, the CDR3 is TGTGCCAGTAGTAACAGGGGGCTTATGGGTGAAGCTTTCTTT.

The chain is built from TRBV29-1 and TRBJ2-3; 11 bases agree with TRBD1. CDR1 is SQVTM, CDR2 ANQGSEA, per germline. V shed 2 bases and J 1 base; nucleotides not matched to a gene: 8. CDR3 length: 17 amino acids. CDR3 coding DNA: TGCAGCGTTGAATCTCCCGGGACAGGGGGGCGCACAGATACGCAGTATTTT. It codes for CSVESPGTGGRTDTQYF.

The rearrangement joins TRBV5-6 to TRBJ1-5, with a weak D call TRBD1 (6 bases). The ends were cut back, 2 bases at V and 2 bases at J, with 11 bases in the middle. Germline V lookup: CDR1 SGHDT, CDR2 YYEEEE. CDR3 size: 15 residues. CDR3 nucleotide sequence: TGTGCCAGCAGCTTTCAGGGGTTGGGCAATCAGCCCCAGCATTTT. Translation gives CASSFQGLGNQPQHF.

The rearrangement uses TRBV19 and TRBJ2-3; D remains ambiguous. V was trimmed by 3 bases and J by 0 bases, leaving 13 bases between them. CDR1 is LNHDA, CDR2 SQIVND, per germline (reference sequence). CDR3 length: 16 amino acids. CDR3 DNA sequence: TGTGCCAGTAGTATTACAAAAACCCCTAGCACAGATACGCAGTATTTT. Its translation: CASSITKTPSTDTQYF.

The rearrangement uses TRBV2 and TRBJ1-5, with D maybe TRBD1 (6 bases). CDR3 length: 15 residues. The germline gives CDR1 SNHLY, CDR2 FYNNEI. Deletions cut 2 bases from V and 2 bases from J, with 10 bases between. The CDR3 DNA reads TGTGCCAGCAGTGAACAGGGGTTCGGCAATCAGCCCCAGCATTTT. Residues: CASSEQGFGNQPQHF.

This chain uses TRBV27 with TRBJ1-3; 7 positions match TRBD1. The CDR3 has 16 residues. The germline CDR1 and CDR2 sequences are MNHEY and SMNVEV (reference sequence). Trimming cost V 2 bases and J 0 bases; bases outside gene matches: 4. CDR3 DNA sequence: TGTGCCAGCAGTTTAAGACAGGGCTTCTCTGGAAACACCATATATTTT. Its translation: CASSLRQGFSGNTIYF.

The rearrangement joins TRBV6-4 to TRBJ1-1, with 8 bases lining up with TRBD1. Germline V gene sequence: CDR1 MRHNA, CDR2 SNTAGT. The V segment lost 6 bases and the J segment 4 bases; nucleotides outside the gene matches: 4. This CDR3 has 13 amino acids. The CDR3 sequence is CASSAGQATEAFF. The CDR3 nucleotides read TGTGCCAGCAGCGCGGGACAGGCCACTGAAGCTTTCTTT.

The V and J genes are TRBV10-3 and TRBJ2-3; 9 positions match TRBD1. The CDR3 has 15 amino acids. The junction had 6 bases not matched to a gene; V was cut back by 6 bases and J by 2 bases. From germline, CDR1 is ENHRY and CDR2 SYGVKD. CDR3: CAIRGGQGHTDTQYF. In nucleotides, the CDR3 is TGTGCCATCAGGGGGGGACAGGGCCACACAGATACGCAGTATTTT.

The V and J genes are TRBV18 and TRBJ2-4; the D gene is possibly TRBD1 (5 bases). V lost 5 bases to trimming and J lost 9 bases, with 8 bases between them. Looked up from germline, CDR1 is KGHSH and CDR2 is LQKENI. This CDR3 spans 11 amino acids. CDR3 sequence (DNA): TGTGCCAGCTCAGGGGCGGCCATTCAGTACTTC. This codes for CASSGAAIQYF.

V is TRBV28 and J is TRBJ2-3; 9 positions match TRBD2. CDR3 length: 15 amino acids. CDR1 is MDHEN and CDR2 is SYDVKM in the germline V gene. With V trimmed by 6 bases and J by 2 bases, 6 bases remained unmatched. The CDR3 region is CASRLAGDNTDTQYF. The CDR3 bases are TGTGCCAGCAGACTAGCGGGCGATAACACAGATACGCAGTATTTT.

The rearrangement uses TRBV28 and TRBJ2-2; 11 nucleotides align to TRBD2. The J segment lost 0 bases and the V segment lost 6 bases, leaving 6 bases of the junction unmatched. The CDR3 consists of 17 residues. Per germline, CDR1 MDHEN and CDR2 SYDVKM. The CDR3 sequence: CASRTGSGGANTGELFF. In nucleotides, the CDR3 is TGTGCCAGCAGGACGGGTAGCGGGGGGGCGAACACCGGGGAGCTGTTTTTT. Variable domain in full (rest from reference TRBV28 and TRBJ2-2): DVKVTQSSRYLVKRTGEKVFLECVQDMDHENMFWYRQDPGLGLRLIYFSYDVKMKEKGDIPEGYSVSREKKERFSLILESASTNQTSMYLCASRTGSGGANTGELFFGEGSRLTVL.

The chain carries TRBV3-1 (or the pseudogene TRBV3-2) and TRBJ2-3; 7 nucleotides agree with TRBD2. Per germline, CDR1 LGHDT and CDR2 YNNKEL (reference sequence). CDR3 length: 15 residues. V gave up 0 bases and J gave up 1 base; unmatched junction bases: 1. The CDR3 region has the DNA TGTGCCAGCAGCCAAGATGGGGGGGGCACAGATACGCAGTATTTT. Protein product: CASSQDGGGTDTQYF.

V is TRBV5-1 and J is TRBJ2-2; 7 positions agree with TRBD1. J lost 4 bases, V lost 4 bases, and 7 bases had no gene match. The CDR3 consists of 15 residues. CDR1 is SGHRS, CDR2 YFSETQ, per germline. The CDR3 nucleotides read TGCGCCAGCAGCCAAGATACAGGGGTCACCGGGGAGCTGTTTTTT. Its protein product is CASSQDTGVTGELFF.